Presented here are 27 T cell receptor beta chains from one specimen sequenced in a study of OX40 agonist ivuxolimab in advanced cancers. Receptor amplification or capture employed the immunoSEQ multiplex PCR assay. TCRdb provides this immuneACCESS table in a form limited to in-frame rearrangements. Some clones are lacking; in checked studies, under half of them reflect an unresolved V gene, and why the rest are absent is not known. The sample table lists about 68,000 clones, about 83% of them with a count of one. The ten largest make up 0.6% to 0.85% of the sample. This sample comprised CD4+ or CD8+ T cells sorted from blood, obtained in a trial of the OX40 agonist ivuxolimab. The source of these receptors is an adult with an advanced solid tumor such as melanoma, head and neck, liver or kidney cancer.

The chain links TRBV7-2 to TRBJ1-1; D not certain. The V end lost 0 bases, the J end lost 3 bases, and 8 bases lay between the germline ends. CDR3 length: 14 residues. CDR1 and CDR2 (germline): SGHTA, FQGNSA. CDR3 nucleotide sequence: TGTGCCAGCAGCTTAGCTCCCGGGGACACTGAAGCTTTCTTT. Translated, it gives CASSLAPGDTEAFF.

This clone was detected once. Here the CDR3 DNA reads TGTGCCAGCAGTGAAGTGATGAACACTGAAGCTTTCTTT. As protein: CASSEVMNTEAFF. This chain connects TRBV6-5 to TRBJ1-1; no firm D call. CDR3 length: 13 residues. Germline V gene lookup returns CDR1 MNHEY and CDR2 SVGAGI. Trimming removed 5 bases from V and 0 bases from J, with 7 bases in between.

This chain uses TRBV4-3 with TRBJ2-1, with 7 bases lining up with TRBD2. With V trimmed by 1 base and J by 7 bases, 7 bases remained unmatched. CDR1 and CDR2 (germline): LGHNA, YSLEER. CDR3 length: 15 residues. DNA for the CDR3: TGCGCCAGCAGCCAAGGGGGGGGGAACGGGAATGAGCAGTTCTTC. It yields the protein CASSQGGGNGNEQFF.

Only one count was recorded for this clone. The chain has TRBV6-1 and TRBJ2-1; TRBD1 agrees at 9 bases. Germline values: CDR1 MNHNS, CDR2 SASEGT. The CDR3 runs to 14 residues. Trimming took 6 bases from V and 6 from J; bases not matched to a gene: 6. The CDR3 bases are TGTGCCAGCAGAGGACAGGGGATCCGCAATGAGCAGTTCTTC. Its translation is CASRGQGIRNEQFF.

The chain links TRBV4-1 to TRBJ2-7; D is possibly TRBD2 (5 bases). Between the trimmed V and J ends, which lost 4 bases and 0 bases, there was a span of 19 bases. The CDR3 sequence is 17 residues long. Germline CDR1 reads MGHRA; CDR2 reads YSYEKL. The CDR3: CASSRGSRAEISYEQYF. CDR3 nucleotide sequence: TGCGCCAGCAGCCGCGGGTCGAGAGCGGAAATCTCCTACGAGCAGTACTTC.

The V gene is TRBV10-2, the J gene TRBJ2-3, with no clear D. V lost 6 bases, J lost 0 bases, and 10 bases lay in between. This CDR3 contains 14 residues. The germline V gene encodes CDR1 WSHSY and CDR2 SAAADI. DNA of the CDR3: TGCGCCAGCAGAATGGGATCTAGCACAGATACGCAGTATTTT. Translating gives CASRMGSSTDTQYF.

This chain joins TRBV25-1 and TRBJ2-1; tentatively, D is TRBD2 (6 bases). Germline V gene data show CDR1 as MGHDK and CDR2 as SYGVNS. V gave up 4 bases and J gave up 11 bases, with 9 bases separating them. This CDR3 is 11 amino acids long. DNA for the CDR3: TGTGCCAGCAGTGTTGGAGGGCAGCAGTTCTTC. Its translation: CASSVGGQQFF.

The J gene is TRBJ2-5, the V gene TRBV7-9; TRBD1 agrees at 7 bases. Germline-derived CDR1 and CDR2 are SEHNR and FQNEAQ (reference sequence). J lost 0 bases, V lost 5 bases, and 9 bases had no gene match. The CDR3 is 16 residues long. Written as DNA, the CDR3 is TGTGCCAGCAGCCCCACCGGGACAGTATACCAAGAGACCCAGTACTTC. It translates to CASSPTGTVYQETQYF.

This chain links TRBV7-2 with TRBJ2-7; D unresolved. Per germline, CDR1 SGHTA and CDR2 FQGNSA. The ends were cut back, 5 bases at V and 3 bases at J, with 17 bases in the middle. This CDR3 has 15 amino acids. CDR3 residues: CASSPSATLRYEQYF. DNA of the CDR3: TGTGCCAGCAGCCCCTCGGCGACCTTACGCTACGAGCAGTACTTC. The full variable domain, with the rest looked up from reference TRBV7-2 and TRBJ2-7, is GAGVSQSPSNKVTEKGKDVELRCDPISGHTALYWYRQSLGQGLEFLIYFQGNSAPDKSGLPSDRFSAERTGGSVSTLTIQRTQQEDSAVYLCASSPSATLRYEQYFGPGTRLTVT.

J is TRBJ2-5 and V is TRBV27; D perhaps matches TRBD1 (5 bases). The V gene lost 2 bases and the J gene lost 2 bases, with 9 bases spanning the gap. Per germline, CDR1 MNHEY and CDR2 SMNVEV (reference sequence). The CDR3 spans 14 residues. The CDR3 nucleotides are TGTGCCAGCAGTTTAAGGGGCAGACAAGAGACCCAGTACTTC. This translates into CASSLRGRQETQYF.

This chain connects TRBV18 to TRBJ1-5, with 9 bases that match TRBD1. The trim removed 6 bases at V and 6 bases at J, leaving 9 bases unmatched. Per the germline V gene, CDR1 is KGHSH and CDR2 is LQKENI. This CDR3 contains 15 residues. The CDR3 DNA reads TGTGCCAGCTCCGGGGGACAGGGTAGGAGTCAGCCCCAGCATTTT. Amino acids: CASSGGQGRSQPQHF.

The gene calls are TRBV5-1 and TRBJ1-5, with a tentative D call TRBD1 (5 bases). The CDR3 spans 15 residues. V was pared by 4 bases and J by 9 bases, with 20 bases between. Germline assignment: CDR1 SGHRS and CDR2 YFSETQ. The chain's CDR3 is CASSTGQNSGGPQHF. DNA of the CDR3: TGCGCCAGCAGCACTGGACAAAACTCTGGAGGGCCCCAGCATTTT.

This clone was counted a few times. The chain combines TRBV1 with TRBJ1-5. TRBV1 is recorded as a pseudogene. This CDR3 contains 16 residues. The CDR3 DNA is TGCACCAGCAGCCAAGCGGCGGTAATTAGCAATCAGCCCCAGCATTTT. Protein: CTSSQAAVISNQPQHF.

The chain joins TRBV6-5 to TRBJ2-1; no reliable D call. This CDR3 has 15 amino acids. V shed 0 bases and J shed 4 bases, with 10 bases lying between them. Germline-derived CDR1 and CDR2 are MNHEY and SVGAGI. CDR3 nucleotides: TGTGCCAGCAGTTACTCCCCTAACCCGTACAATGAGCAGTTCTTC. Translation gives CASSYSPNPYNEQFF.

The rearrangement joins TRBV7-2 to TRBJ1-1, with TRBD1 as a possible D gene (5 bases). The V gene lost 6 bases and the J gene lost 6 bases, with 14 bases spanning the gap. Germline values: CDR1 SGHTA, CDR2 FQGNSA. The CDR3 is 13 amino acids. The CDR3 here is CASSFQGPPEAFF. The CDR3 DNA reads TGTGCCAGCAGTTTCCAGGGCCCTCCTGAAGCTTTCTTT. The full variable domain, completed using reference TRBV7-2 and TRBJ1-1, is GAGVSQSPSNKVTEKGKDVELRCDPISGHTALYWYRQSLGQGLEFLIYFQGNSAPDKSGLPSDRFSAERTGGSVSTLTIQRTQQEDSAVYLCASSFQGPPEAFFGQGTRLTVV.

This clone was picked up one time. The chain carries TRBV10-1 and TRBJ1-1, with TRBD1 matching over 7 bases. The CDR3 sequence is 13 residues long. Germline V gene sequence: CDR1 WNHNN, CDR2 SYGVQD (reference sequence). The junction had 7 bases not matched to a gene; V was cut back by 10 bases and J by 2 bases. CDR3: CATRDSLNTEAFF. In DNA, the CDR3 is TGCGCCACCCGGGACAGCCTCAACACTGAAGCTTTCTTT.

The chain carries TRBV5-4 and TRBJ2-7; TRBD1 matches 7 bases. Germline values: CDR1 SGHNT, CDR2 YYREEE (reference sequence). CDR3 length: 15 amino acids. V trimming: 0 bases; J trimming: 0 bases; junction bases outside the gene matches: 3. CDR3 DNA sequence: TGTGCCAGCAGCTTGGGACAGGGAAGCTCCTACGAGCAGTACTTC. Translating it yields CASSLGQGSSYEQYF.

The chain has TRBV6-5 and TRBJ2-7; weak D call: TRBD2 (6 bases). The CDR3 loop spans 14 amino acids. Germline V gene lookup returns CDR1 MNHEY and CDR2 SVGAGI. V was pared by 0 bases and J by 8 bases, with 14 bases between. CDR3 amino acids: CASSYSAEGGQQYF. The CDR3 nucleotides are TGTGCCAGCAGTTACTCCGCGGAGGGTGGGCAGCAGTACTTC.

The chain uses TRBV5-4 and TRBJ1-1; tentative D call: TRBD1 (6 bases). Germline-derived CDR1 and CDR2 are SGHNT and YYREEE (reference sequence). V was clipped by 5 bases and J by 7 bases, with 18 bases between them. The CDR3 loop spans 14 amino acids. CDR3 bases: TGTGCCAGCAGTTCTACCGGGACATCCGGTGAAGCTTTCTTT. The encoded protein is CASSSTGTSGEAFF.

The rearrangement joins TRBV6-1 to TRBJ1-5; D not resolved. Germline V gives CDR1 MNHNS, CDR2 SASEGT. Trimming removed 2 bases at V and 3 bases at J, with 11 bases between. The CDR3 extends over 15 amino acids. The CDR3 spells CASSEYGVNNQPQHF. As DNA, the CDR3 is TGTGCCAGCAGTGAATACGGGGTCAACAATCAGCCCCAGCATTTT.

V usage is TRBV29-1 and J usage is TRBJ1-5; 8 bases fit TRBD1. With V trimmed by 4 bases and J by 5 bases, 10 bases remained unmatched. This CDR3 is built from 15 residues. From germline, CDR1 is SQVTM and CDR2 ANQGSEA. The CDR3 spells CSVAQGAFGDQPQHF. The CDR3 nucleotides are TGCAGCGTTGCCCAGGGGGCTTTCGGAGATCAGCCCCAGCATTTT.

The chain uses TRBV5-5 and TRBJ2-4; D uncertain. Germline CDR1 reads SGHKS; CDR2 reads YYEKEE (reference sequence). CDR3 length: 14 amino acids. V lost 2 bases and J lost 0, with 6 bases in between. The CDR3 nucleotides read TGTGCCAGCAGCTTCGGGCGAGCCAAAAACATTCAGTACTTC. As protein: CASSFGRAKNIQYF.

The V gene is TRBV7-2, the J gene TRBJ2-1; D remains ambiguous. With 2 bases removed from V and 4 bases from J, the gap between germline ends came to 6 bases. CDR1 is SGHTA and CDR2 is FQGNSA in the germline V gene. The CDR3 totals 13 residues. Here the CDR3 DNA reads TGTGCCAGCAGCTTACGCGTATACAATGAGCAGTTCTTC. It translates to CASSLRVYNEQFF.

The chain carries TRBV6-1 and TRBJ1-1; the D is unclear. V was shortened by 0 bases and J by 5 bases, with 22 bases between the two germline ends. The CDR3 has 18 residues. Germline V gene lookup returns CDR1 MNHNS and CDR2 SASEGT. The CDR3 DNA is TGTGCCAGCAGTGAAGCGCTTCATACATGGGTTATGGTGACTGAAGCTTTCTTT. This gives the protein CASSEALHTWVMVTEAFF.

In this sample, this clone turned up once. The V and J genes are TRBV5-1 and TRBJ2-2, with a tentative D call TRBD1 (6 bases). The V end lost 0 bases, the J end lost 3 bases, and 12 bases lay between the germline ends. The CDR3 spans 16 residues. Germline CDR1 reads SGHRS; CDR2 reads YFSETQ. The CDR3 loop reads CASSLEGRGYTGELFF. In DNA form, the CDR3 reads TGCGCCAGCAGCTTGGAGGGCAGGGGATACACCGGGGAGCTGTTTTTT.

This clone was seen only once. The genes are TRBV6-6 and TRBJ2-4, with D perhaps TRBD1 or TRBD2 (5 bases each). The germline V and J ends were trimmed by 0 bases and 7 bases, with 13 bases remaining between them. The CDR3 contains 15 residues. The germline V gene has CDR1 MNHNY and CDR2 SVGAGI (reference sequence). CDR3: CASSYSRGLENIQYF. The DNA of the CDR3 is TGTGCCAGCAGTTACTCGAGGGGCCTCGAGAACATTCAGTACTTC.

The genes are TRBV7-3 and TRBJ1-1; 7 nucleotides agree with TRBD1. V trimming: 5 bases; J trimming: 4 bases; junction bases outside the gene matches: 4. The CDR3 runs to 13 residues. Germline V gene sequence: CDR1 SGHTA, CDR2 FQGTGA. CDR3 sequence (DNA): TGTGCCAGCAGCCCCAGGGGGGGCACTGAAGCTTTCTTT. Amino acid sequence: CASSPRGGTEAFF.